These 31 T cell receptor beta chains came from one sample sequenced in a study of blood T cell repertoires in COVID-19. TCRdb keeps only in-frame clones here, not all; method: immunoSEQ multiplex PCR. Of around 480,000 clones listed, about nine tenths were seen once; the top ten hold roughly 0.72%. Input material: PBMCs or T cells enriched from blood (not recorded which). The source of these receptors is a woman aged 18-30 years who had recovered from COVID-19.

The chain links TRBV6-5 to TRBJ2-5; 7 nucleotides line up with TRBD1. The V gene's germline CDR1 is MNHEY and CDR2 SVGAGI. The CDR3 has 15 amino acids. The V and J ends lost 4 bases and 2 bases, in that order; junction bases with no gene match: 7. The CDR3 DNA is TGTGCCAGCAGTTCTGGGACAGCAGCTCAAGAGACCCAGTACTTC. It yields the protein CASSSGTAAQETQYF.

For this clone: This CDR3 is also generated by other DNA sequences in the sample. The chain joins TRBV3-1 (or the pseudogene TRBV3-2) to TRBJ1-2; D remains ambiguous. With 3 bases removed from V and 8 bases from J, the gap between germline ends came to 7 bases. CDR3 length: 11 residues. Germline V gene sequence: CDR1 LGHDT, CDR2 YNNKEL (reference sequence). The CDR3 DNA reads TGTGCCAGCAGCCAGGGCGGGGGCTACACCTTC. Protein sequence: CASSQGGGYTF.

The chain is built from TRBV24-1 and TRBJ1-2; TRBD1 matches 7 bases. The CDR3 is 16 amino acids. The junction had 11 bases not matched to a gene; V was cut back by 4 bases and J by 4 bases. Germline V gives CDR1 KGHDR, CDR2 SFDVKD. In nucleotides, the CDR3 is TGTGCCACCAGTGAGTCCGGGACAGTCAGGTCCTATGGCTACACCTTC. As protein: CATSESGTVRSYGYTF.

The V gene is TRBV19, the J gene TRBJ2-2; 7 nucleotides match TRBD2. The CDR3 sequence is 14 residues long. Trimming removed 3 bases from V and 7 bases from J; junction bases left unmatched: 5. In germline, CDR1 is LNHDA, CDR2 SQIVND (reference sequence). CDR3 coding DNA: TGTGCCAGTAGTATTCGGGAGCGGGGCGGGGAGCTGTTTTTT. Its translation is CASSIRERGGELFF.

V gene TRBV25-1 combines with J gene TRBJ2-7, with D possibly being TRBD2 (7 bases). The CDR3 has 15 amino acids. The V and J ends lost 0 bases and 4 bases respectively, with 13 bases between them. In germline, CDR1 is MGHDK, CDR2 SYGVNS. CDR3 DNA: TGTGCCAGCAGTGAATATACGAGGGGGGGATACGAGCAGTACTTC. The encoded protein is CASSEYTRGGYEQYF.

V and J are TRBV7-3 and TRBJ1-2; D gene uncertain. With 0 bases removed from V and 8 bases from J, the gap between germline ends came to 19 bases. The CDR3 length is 16 residues. Germline V CDR1 and CDR2: SGHTA, FQGTGA. The CDR3 nucleotides are TGTGCCAGCAGCTTAACGCTGTCCTACCCTGAAGAAGGCTACACCTTC. Amino acid sequence: CASSLTLSYPEEGYTF.

The chain carries TRBV30 and TRBJ1-2; 8 bases agree with TRBD1. Unmatched junction bases numbered 4, after V lost 2 bases and J lost 2 bases. The CDR3 loop spans 14 amino acids. From germline, CDR1 is GTSNPN and CDR2 SVGIG (reference sequence). The CDR3 sequence is CAWSRTGFNYGYTF. For the CDR3, the DNA is TGTGCCTGGAGTAGGACAGGGTTCAACTATGGCTACACCTTC.

CDR3: CASTLNEGYGYTF. CDR3 coding DNA: TGTGCCAGCACATTAAATGAGGGCTATGGCTACACCTTC. The J gene is TRBJ1-2, the V gene TRBV6-5; D gene ambiguous. Deletions cut 7 bases from V and 4 bases from J, with 13 bases between. The V gene's germline CDR1 is MNHEY and CDR2 SVGAGI. CDR3 length: 13 amino acids.

The rearrangement uses TRBV5-1 and TRBJ2-5; 7 nucleotides line up with TRBD1. Germline V gene lookup returns CDR1 SGHRS and CDR2 YFSETQ. Trimming took 4 bases from V and 2 from J; bases not matched to a gene: 5. The CDR3 has 14 amino acids. The CDR3 reads CASSRWTGQETQYF. For the CDR3, the DNA is TGCGCCAGCAGCCGCTGGACAGGACAAGAGACCCAGTACTTC.

This chain connects TRBV19 to TRBJ2-1; D is perhaps TRBD1 (6 bases). The CDR3 consists of 16 residues. Germline lookup yields CDR1 LNHDA and CDR2 SQIVND (reference sequence). V lost 1 base to trimming and J lost 6 bases, with 16 bases between them. CDR3 in amino acids: CASSIGAGVLFNEQFF. In DNA form, the CDR3 reads TGTGCCAGTAGTATAGGGGCAGGGGTATTGTTCAATGAGCAGTTCTTC.

The V gene is TRBV12-3 or TRBV12-4, the J gene TRBJ1-2; D possibly corresponds to TRBD1 (5 bases). The CDR3 covers 12 residues. With 11 bases removed from V and 2 bases from J, the gap between germline ends came to 12 bases. The CDR3 reads CASSGMNYGYTF. CDR3 in DNA: TGTGCCTCCTCAGGGATGAACTATGGCTACACCTTC.

This sequence joins TRBV25-1 and TRBJ1-4; D might be TRBD1 (6 bases). V was clipped by 6 bases and J by 8 bases, with 16 bases between them. CDR1 is MGHDK and CDR2 is SYGVNS in the germline V gene. CDR3 length: 14 residues. The CDR3 is CASRSGRGEEKLFF. The CDR3 bases are TGTGCCAGCAGATCGGGCAGGGGAGAAGAAAAACTGTTTTTT.

The J gene is TRBJ1-6, the V gene TRBV3-1 (or the pseudogene TRBV3-2), with 8 positions matching TRBD1. The trim removed 5 bases at V and 10 bases at J, leaving 7 bases unmatched. This CDR3 region has 14 residues. CDR1 LGHDT and CDR2 YNNKEL come from the germline V gene (reference sequence). The CDR3: CASSSRDRWSPLHF. The CDR3 DNA reads as TGTGCCAGCAGCTCCCGGGACAGGTGGTCACCCCTCCACTTT.

This clone was counted a few times. The rearrangement links TRBV5-4 to TRBJ2-1; 7 bases fit TRBD1. The CDR3 totals 14 residues. Germline CDR1 SGHNT, CDR2 YYREEE (reference sequence). V shed 5 bases and J 6 bases; nucleotides not matched to a gene: 8. The CDR3 region is CASRAPTGANEQFF. The CDR3 bases are TGTGCCAGCAGAGCCCCCACAGGGGCCAATGAGCAGTTCTTC.

This clone was seen more than once but under ten times. This sequence joins TRBV2 and TRBJ1-1; 9 bases agree with TRBD1. The CDR3 is 16 amino acids. J lost 0 bases, V lost 7 bases, and 9 bases had no gene match. Germline CDR1 and CDR2: SNHLY and FYNNEI. CDR3 region: CASKRTGDALNTEAFF. For the CDR3, the DNA is TGTGCCAGCAAGCGGACAGGGGACGCATTGAACACTGAAGCTTTCTTT.

CDR3 nucleotide sequence: TGCGCCAGCAGCTTGAACAGGGCTTTGAACACCGGGGAGCTGTTTTTT. Translated, it gives CASSLNRALNTGELFF. The chain carries TRBV5-1 and TRBJ2-2; perhaps TRBD1 as D (6 bases). CDR1 and CDR2 (germline): SGHRS, YFSETQ. The CDR3 has 16 amino acids. The V gene lost 1 base and the J gene lost 1 base, with 11 bases spanning the gap.

CDR3 coding DNA: TGCGCCAGCAGTGAGTCTCGCGGGGGGGCCGCAGATACGCAGTATTTT. Translated: CASSESRGGAADTQYF. The chain employs TRBV10-1 and TRBJ2-3; 9 bases fit TRBD2. Germline CDR1 reads WNHNN; CDR2 reads SYGVQD (reference sequence). Trimming took 0 bases from V and 4 from J; bases not matched to a gene: 5. CDR3 size: 16 residues.

The chain has TRBV7-9 and TRBJ2-2; 9 bases match TRBD1. This CDR3 comprises 16 residues. Germline V gene sequence: CDR1 SEHNR, CDR2 FQNEAQ (reference sequence). V lost 2 bases, J lost 5 bases, and 6 bases stayed unmatched. The CDR3 loop reads CASSLFGQGMTGELFF. CDR3 coding DNA: TGTGCCAGCAGCTTATTTGGACAGGGGATGACCGGGGAGCTGTTTTTT.

The sample holds a few counts of this clone. The rearrangement uses TRBV7-3 and TRBJ1-1; D remains unclear. V lost 5 bases and J lost 1, with 8 bases in between. The CDR3 loop spans 13 amino acids. Germline values: CDR1 SGHTA, CDR2 FQGTGA. CDR3 sequence reads: CASSQNRNTEAFF. The CDR3, as DNA: TGTGCCAGCAGCCAAAACAGGAACACTGAAGCTTTCTTT.

The rearrangement joins TRBV7-9 to TRBJ1-1; D gene uncertain. Trimming cost V 3 bases and J 6 bases, with 11 bases left between them. The CDR3 runs to 13 residues. Germline V CDR1 and CDR2: SEHNR, FQNEAQ (reference sequence). CDR3 in amino acids: CASSFSRTSEAFF. Here the CDR3 DNA reads TGTGCCAGCAGCTTTAGTCGAACCTCTGAAGCTTTCTTT.

This chain uses TRBV5-1 with TRBJ1-2; weak D call: TRBD1 (6 bases). The V gene lost 4 bases and the J gene lost 6 bases, with 16 bases spanning the gap. Germline CDR1 is SGHRS and CDR2 is YFSETQ. The CDR3 runs 14 residues. CDR3 region: CASSLDITGNGYTF. DNA of the CDR3: TGCGCCAGCAGCCTGGATATAACAGGGAATGGCTACACCTTC.

Notes on this clone: This sample includes further DNA sequences coding for the same CDR3. V gene TRBV30 combines with J gene TRBJ2-7, with D possibly TRBD2 on 7 matching bases. Trimming removed 0 bases at V and 6 bases at J, with 9 bases between. CDR3 size: 12 residues. The germline gives CDR1 GTSNPN, CDR2 SVGIG (reference sequence). CDR3 amino acids: CAWSVGGGEQYF. In nucleotides, the CDR3 is TGTGCCTGGAGTGTAGGGGGGGGCGAGCAGTACTTC. The complete variable domain, with remaining parts taken from reference TRBV30 and TRBJ2-7, reads SQTIHQWPATLVQPVGSPLSLECTVEGTSNPNLYWYRQAAGRGLQLLFYSVGIGQISSEVPQNLSASRPQDRQFILSSKKLLLSDSGFYLCAWSVGGGEQYFGPGTRLTVT.

The rearrangement uses TRBV12-3 or TRBV12-4 and TRBJ1-2; D is unclear. V was clipped by 1 base and J by 8 bases, with 11 bases between them. This CDR3 comprises 13 residues. The CDR3, as DNA: TGTGCCAGCAGTTTAGGACAAAGCGGGGGCTACACCTTC. Encoded protein: CASSLGQSGGYTF.

This sequence joins TRBV18 and TRBJ2-7, with D perhaps TRBD1 (5 bases). Germline loops: CDR1 KGHSH, CDR2 LQKENI. The CDR3 consists of 14 residues. Trimming took 5 bases from V and 4 from J, leaving 15 bases between them. In DNA form, the CDR3 reads TGTGCCAGCTCAGGCGAGACAGCTCCGTACGAGCAGTACTTC. Amino acids: CASSGETAPYEQYF.

This chain connects TRBV20-1 to TRBJ1-1; D is possibly TRBD1 (5 bases). V was pared by 6 bases and J by 12 bases, with 17 bases between. The CDR3 is 11 amino acids. CDR1 is DFQATT and CDR2 is SNEGSKA in the germline V gene (reference sequence). CDR3 DNA: TGCAGTGCCAGGGAAATGAGTGGGACTTTCTTT. Translating it yields CSAREMSGTFF.

This clone has only one observation. The rearrangement links TRBV6-6 to TRBJ1-5, with 10 bases identical to TRBD1. The V segment lost 5 bases and the J segment 1 base; nucleotides outside the gene matches: 8. Germline V CDR1 and CDR2: MNHNY, SVGAGI (reference sequence). This CDR3 comprises 17 residues. The CDR3 DNA reads TGTGCCAGCAGTCAAATCGGGGGACAGGGGAGCAATCAGCCCCAGCATTTT. Amino acid sequence: CASSQIGGQGSNQPQHF.

The chain employs TRBV27 and TRBJ1-6; possible D gene TRBD1, 5 bases. V lost 6 bases and J lost 8, with 17 bases in between. This CDR3 has 15 residues. The germline V gene encodes CDR1 MNHEY and CDR2 SMNVEV (reference sequence). CDR3 nucleotides: TGTGCCAGCAGAGAATCGGTCAACAGGTATTCACCCCTCCACTTT. Translation: CASRESVNRYSPLHF.

The rearrangement links TRBV5-1 to TRBJ1-3; tentatively, D is TRBD1 (5 bases). The CDR3 length is 18 residues. Deletions cut 1 base from V and 0 bases from J, with 17 bases between. Germline CDR1 reads SGHRS; CDR2 reads YFSETQ. The CDR3 here is CASSLLGPASPSGNTIYF. The CDR3 DNA follows: TGCGCCAGCAGCTTGTTGGGGCCAGCCTCCCCCTCTGGAAACACCATATATTTT.

In its sample, this clone was seen once. V gene TRBV14 combines with J gene TRBJ1-2, with no clear D. The germline V and J ends were trimmed by 0 bases and 4 bases, with 6 bases remaining between them. This CDR3 contains 13 residues. Germline V lookup: CDR1 SGHDN, CDR2 FVKESK. CDR3 residues: CASSQDLLYGYTF. In DNA form, the CDR3 reads TGTGCCAGCAGCCAAGACCTCCTCTATGGCTACACCTTC.

This clone was seen a few times. The chain joins TRBV6-5 to TRBJ1-1; no clear D. The CDR3 totals 13 residues. CDR1 and CDR2 (germline): MNHEY, SVGAGI. V was shortened by 2 bases and J by 4 bases, with 8 bases between the two germline ends. The CDR3 here is CASSYGRITEAFF. CDR3 in DNA: TGTGCCAGCAGTTACGGGAGGATCACTGAAGCTTTCTTT.

The rearrangement uses TRBV5-1 and TRBJ2-1, with TRBD1 identical over 8 bases. The germline CDR1 and CDR2 sequences are SGHRS and YFSETQ. CDR3 length: 17 residues. With 0 bases clipped from V and 0 bases from J, the junction kept 5 bases outside the gene matches. The CDR3 DNA is TGCGCCAGCAGCTTGGACCCGGGACAGGCCTCCTACAATGAGCAGTTCTTC. It encodes CASSLDPGQASYNEQFF.